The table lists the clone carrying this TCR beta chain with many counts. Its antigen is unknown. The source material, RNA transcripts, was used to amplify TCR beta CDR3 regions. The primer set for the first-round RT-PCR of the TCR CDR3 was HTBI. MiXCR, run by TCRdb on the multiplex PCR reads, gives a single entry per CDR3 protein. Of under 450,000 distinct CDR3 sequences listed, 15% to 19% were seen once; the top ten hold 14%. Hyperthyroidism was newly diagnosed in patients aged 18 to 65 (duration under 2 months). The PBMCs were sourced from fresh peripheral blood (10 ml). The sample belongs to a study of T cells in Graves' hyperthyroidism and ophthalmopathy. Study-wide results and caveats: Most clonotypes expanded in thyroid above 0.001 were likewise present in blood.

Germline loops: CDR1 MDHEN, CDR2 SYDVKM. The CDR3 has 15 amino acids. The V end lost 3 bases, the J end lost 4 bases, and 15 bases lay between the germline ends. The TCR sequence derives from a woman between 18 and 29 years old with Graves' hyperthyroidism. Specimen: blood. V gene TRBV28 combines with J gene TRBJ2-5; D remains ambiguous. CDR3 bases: TGTGCCAGCAGTTTGGTCGGCCCTTGGGGAGAGACCCAGTACTTC. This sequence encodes CASSLVGPWGETQYF.